The source of this T cell receptor beta chain is a study of blood T cell repertoires in COVID-19. Whole-study context: T cells, B-cell-depleted T cells, or PBMCs provided the cDNA or gDNA that served as material.

V dropped 2 bases and J dropped 1; count of bases not matched to a gene: 7. The CDR3 is made up of 17 amino acids. Germline CDR1 is LGHNA and CDR2 is YSLEER. Authors' processing steps: Estimated nucleated cell counts came from reference gene primer amplification. Measured with immunoSEQ multiplex PCR; TCRdb has only the in-frame clones, and not every one. Clone size and V and J calls were adopted from that table, with D and trimming inferred from the DNA. This table holds about 270,000 clones, roughly 80% found once. V is TRBV4-3 and J is TRBJ2-2; TRBD2 matches at 7 bases. Sequenced input: peripheral blood. This clonotype was obtained from a woman aged 45-60 years who had recovered from COVID-19. The CDR3 region is CASSQPRGEWNTGELFF. DNA of the CDR3: TGCGCCAGCAGCCAACCCCGGGGGGAATGGAACACCGGGGAGCTGTTTTTT.